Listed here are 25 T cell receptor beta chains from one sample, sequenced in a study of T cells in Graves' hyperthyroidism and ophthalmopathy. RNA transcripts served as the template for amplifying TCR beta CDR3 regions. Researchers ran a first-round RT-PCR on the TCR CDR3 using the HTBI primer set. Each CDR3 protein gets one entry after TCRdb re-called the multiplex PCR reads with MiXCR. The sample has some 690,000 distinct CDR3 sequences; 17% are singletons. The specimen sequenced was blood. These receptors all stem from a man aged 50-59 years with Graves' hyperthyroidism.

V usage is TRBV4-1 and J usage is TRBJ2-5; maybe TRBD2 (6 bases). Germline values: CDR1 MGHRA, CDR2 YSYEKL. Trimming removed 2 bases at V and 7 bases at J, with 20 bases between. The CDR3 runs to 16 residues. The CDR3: CASSQIRGVGQGTQYF. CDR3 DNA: TGCGCCAGCAGCCAAATCCGCGGGGTTGGTCAGGGGACCCAGTACTTC.

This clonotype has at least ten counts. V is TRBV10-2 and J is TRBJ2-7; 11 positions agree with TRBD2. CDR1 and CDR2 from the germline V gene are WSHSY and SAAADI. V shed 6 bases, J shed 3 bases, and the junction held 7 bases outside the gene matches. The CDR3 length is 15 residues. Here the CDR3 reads CASRGLAEGFYEQYF. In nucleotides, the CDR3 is TGCGCCAGCAGGGGACTAGCGGAGGGCTTCTACGAGCAGTACTTC.

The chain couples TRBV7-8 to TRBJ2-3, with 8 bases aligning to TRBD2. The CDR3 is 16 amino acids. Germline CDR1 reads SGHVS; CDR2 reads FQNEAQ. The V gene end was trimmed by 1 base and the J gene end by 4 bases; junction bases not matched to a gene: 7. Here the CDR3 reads CASSLGRAGGADTQYF. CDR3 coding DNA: TGTGCCAGCAGCTTAGGGCGGGCGGGAGGAGCAGATACGCAGTATTTT.

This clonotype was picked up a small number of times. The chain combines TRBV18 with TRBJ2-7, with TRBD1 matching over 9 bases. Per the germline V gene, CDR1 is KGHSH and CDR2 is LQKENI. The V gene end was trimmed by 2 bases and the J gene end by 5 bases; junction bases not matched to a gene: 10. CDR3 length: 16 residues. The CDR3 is CASSPTGTGLKNEQYF. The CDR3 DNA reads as TGTGCCAGCTCACCAACCGGGACAGGGTTGAAGAACGAGCAGTACTTC. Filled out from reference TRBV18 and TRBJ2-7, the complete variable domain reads NAGVMQNPRHLVRRRGQEARLRCSPMKGHSHVYWYRQLPEEGLKFMVYLQKENIIDESGMPKERFSAEFPKEGPSILRIQQVVRGDSAAYFCASSPTGTGLKNEQYFGPGTRLTVT.

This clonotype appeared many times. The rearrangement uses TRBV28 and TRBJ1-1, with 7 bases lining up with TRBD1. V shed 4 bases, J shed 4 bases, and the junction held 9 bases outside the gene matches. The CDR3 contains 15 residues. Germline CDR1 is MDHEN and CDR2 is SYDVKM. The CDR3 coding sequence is TGTGCCAGCAGTTCACCTTTCAGGGGGGCCACTGAAGCTTTCTTT. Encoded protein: CASSSPFRGATEAFF.

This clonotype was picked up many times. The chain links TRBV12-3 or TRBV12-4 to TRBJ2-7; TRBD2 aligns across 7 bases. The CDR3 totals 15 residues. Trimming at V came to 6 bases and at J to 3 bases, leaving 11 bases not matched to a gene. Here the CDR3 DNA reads TGTGCCAGCAGCCGCCGCGGGCTAGCGGACTACGAGCAGTACTTC. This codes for CASSRRGLADYEQYF.

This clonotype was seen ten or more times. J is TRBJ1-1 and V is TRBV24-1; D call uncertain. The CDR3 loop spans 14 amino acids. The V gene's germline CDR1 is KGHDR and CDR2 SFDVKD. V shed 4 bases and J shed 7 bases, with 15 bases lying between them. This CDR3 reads CATSDPTAGGEAFF. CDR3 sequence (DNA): TGTGCCACCAGTGACCCGACCGCCGGCGGTGAAGCTTTCTTT.

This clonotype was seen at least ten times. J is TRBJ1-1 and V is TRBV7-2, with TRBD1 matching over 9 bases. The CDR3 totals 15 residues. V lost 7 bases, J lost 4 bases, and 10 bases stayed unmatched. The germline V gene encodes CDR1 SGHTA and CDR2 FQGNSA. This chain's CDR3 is CASNARDRATTEAFF. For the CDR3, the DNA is TGTGCCAGCAACGCCAGGGACAGGGCAACCACTGAAGCTTTCTTT. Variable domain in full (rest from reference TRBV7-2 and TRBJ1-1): GAGVSQSPSNKVTEKGKDVELRCDPISGHTALYWYRQSLGQGLEFLIYFQGNSAPDKSGLPSDRFSAERTGGSVSTLTIQRTQQEDSAVYLCASNARDRATTEAFFGQGTRLTVV.

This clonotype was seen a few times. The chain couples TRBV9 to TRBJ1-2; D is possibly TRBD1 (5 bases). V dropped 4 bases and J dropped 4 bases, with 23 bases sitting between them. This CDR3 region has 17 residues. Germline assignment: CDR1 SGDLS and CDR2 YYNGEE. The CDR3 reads CASSPTVGGPRRYGYTF. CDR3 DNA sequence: TGTGCCAGCAGCCCAACGGTGGGGGGTCCCCGCCGCTATGGCTACACCTTC.

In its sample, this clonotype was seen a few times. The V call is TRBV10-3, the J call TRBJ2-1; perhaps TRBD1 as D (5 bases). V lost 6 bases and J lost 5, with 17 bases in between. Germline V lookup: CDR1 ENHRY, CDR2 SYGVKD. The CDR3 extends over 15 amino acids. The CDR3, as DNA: TGTGCCATCAGGGCAGGGTACCAGATTAACAATGAGCAGTTCTTC. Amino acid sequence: CAIRAGYQINNEQFF.

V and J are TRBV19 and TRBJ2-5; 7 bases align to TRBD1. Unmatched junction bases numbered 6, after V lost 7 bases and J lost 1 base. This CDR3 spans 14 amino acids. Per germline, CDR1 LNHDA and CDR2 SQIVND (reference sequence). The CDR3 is CASTQGQSQETQYF. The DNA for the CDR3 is TGTGCCAGTACCCAGGGACAGTCCCAAGAGACCCAGTACTTC.

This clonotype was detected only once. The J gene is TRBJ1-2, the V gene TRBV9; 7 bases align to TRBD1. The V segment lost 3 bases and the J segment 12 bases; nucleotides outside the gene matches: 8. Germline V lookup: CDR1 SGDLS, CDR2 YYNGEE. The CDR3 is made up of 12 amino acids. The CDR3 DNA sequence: TGTGCCAGCAGCGGGACAGGCGTCGCCCACACCTTC. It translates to CASSGTGVAHTF. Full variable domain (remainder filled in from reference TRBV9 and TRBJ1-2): DSGVTQTPKHLITATGQRVTLRCSPRSGDLSVYWYQQSLDQGLQFLIQYYNGEERAKGNILERFSAQQFPDLHSELNLSSLELGDSALYFCASSGTGVAHTFGSGTRLTVV.

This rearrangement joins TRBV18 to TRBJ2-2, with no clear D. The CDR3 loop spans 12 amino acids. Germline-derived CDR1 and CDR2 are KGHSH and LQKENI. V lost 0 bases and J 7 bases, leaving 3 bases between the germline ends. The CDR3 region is CASSPPVGELFF. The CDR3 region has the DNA TGTGCCAGCTCACCACCGGTCGGGGAGCTGTTTTTT.

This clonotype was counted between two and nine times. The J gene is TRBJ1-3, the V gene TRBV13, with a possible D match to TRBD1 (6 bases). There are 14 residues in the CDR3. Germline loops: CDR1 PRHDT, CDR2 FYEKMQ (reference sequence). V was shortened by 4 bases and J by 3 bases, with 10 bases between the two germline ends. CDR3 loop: CASSSTRGGNTIYF. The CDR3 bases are TGTGCCAGCAGCTCAACCAGGGGTGGAAACACCATATATTTT.

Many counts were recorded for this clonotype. CDR3 in amino acids: CASSTTSGMGEQFF. CDR3 coding DNA: TGCGCCAGCAGCACCACTAGCGGAATGGGTGAGCAGTTCTTC. The V and J genes are TRBV5-1 and TRBJ2-1; 8 bases line up with TRBD2. The V and J ends lost 4 bases and 9 bases, in that order; junction bases with no gene match: 9. The germline CDR1 and CDR2 sequences are SGHRS and YFSETQ. The CDR3 is made up of 14 amino acids.

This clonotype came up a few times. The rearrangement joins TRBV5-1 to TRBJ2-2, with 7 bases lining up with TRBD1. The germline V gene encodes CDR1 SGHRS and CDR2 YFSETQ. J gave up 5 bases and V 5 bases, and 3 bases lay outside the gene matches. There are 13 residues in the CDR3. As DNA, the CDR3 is TGCGCCAGCAGGACGGACAGGACCGGGGAGCTGTTTTTT. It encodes CASRTDRTGELFF.

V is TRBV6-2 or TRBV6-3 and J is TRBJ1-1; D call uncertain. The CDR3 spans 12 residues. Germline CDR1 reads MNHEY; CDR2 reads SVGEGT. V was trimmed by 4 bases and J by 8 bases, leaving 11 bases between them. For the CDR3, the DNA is TGTGCCAGCAGTTCGTCGACAAACGAAGCTTTCTTT. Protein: CASSSSTNEAFF.

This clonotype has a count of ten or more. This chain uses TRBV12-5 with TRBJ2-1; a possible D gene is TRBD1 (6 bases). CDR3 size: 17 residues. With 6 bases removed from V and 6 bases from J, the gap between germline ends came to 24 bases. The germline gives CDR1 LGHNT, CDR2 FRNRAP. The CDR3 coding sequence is TGTGCTAGTGGACTATCGCCACGGACAGATCACCCCAATGAGCAGTTCTTC. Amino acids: CASGLSPRTDHPNEQFF. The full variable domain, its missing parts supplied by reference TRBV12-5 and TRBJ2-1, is DARVTQTPRHKVTEMGQEVTMRCQPILGHNTVFWYRQTMMQGLELLAYFRNRAPLDDSGMPKDRFSAEMPDATLATLKIQPSEPRDSAVYFCASGLSPRTDHPNEQFFGPGTRLTVL.

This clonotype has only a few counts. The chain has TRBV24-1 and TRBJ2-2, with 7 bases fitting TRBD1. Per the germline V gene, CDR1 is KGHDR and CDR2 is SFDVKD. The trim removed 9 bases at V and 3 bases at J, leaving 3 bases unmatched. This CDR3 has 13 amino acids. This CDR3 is CATGDRDTGELFF. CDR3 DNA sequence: TGTGCCACCGGAGACAGGGACACCGGGGAGCTGTTTTTT.

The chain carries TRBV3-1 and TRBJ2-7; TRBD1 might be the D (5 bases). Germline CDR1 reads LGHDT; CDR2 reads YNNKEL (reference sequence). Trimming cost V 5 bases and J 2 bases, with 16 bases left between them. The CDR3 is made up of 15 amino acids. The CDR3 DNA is TGTGCCAGCAGCAGTAAATGGACAAGCACCTACGAGCAGTACTTC. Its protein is CASSSKWTSTYEQYF.

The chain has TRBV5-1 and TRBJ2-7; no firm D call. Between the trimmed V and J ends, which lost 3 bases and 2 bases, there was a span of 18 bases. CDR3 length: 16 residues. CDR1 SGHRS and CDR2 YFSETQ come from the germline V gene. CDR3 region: CASSSTVGQLTYEQYF. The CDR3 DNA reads TGCGCCAGCAGCTCCACTGTGGGCCAGCTCACCTACGAGCAGTACTTC.

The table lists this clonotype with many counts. The CDR3 is CASSPGAGSYEQYF. CDR3 bases: TGCGCCAGCAGTCCAGGGGCTGGCTCCTACGAGCAGTACTTC. This sequence joins TRBV10-2 and TRBJ2-7; D might be TRBD1 (6 bases). The CDR3 runs to 14 residues. Germline assignment: CDR1 WSHSY and CDR2 SAAADI. V gave up 5 bases and J gave up 0 bases, with 11 bases separating them.

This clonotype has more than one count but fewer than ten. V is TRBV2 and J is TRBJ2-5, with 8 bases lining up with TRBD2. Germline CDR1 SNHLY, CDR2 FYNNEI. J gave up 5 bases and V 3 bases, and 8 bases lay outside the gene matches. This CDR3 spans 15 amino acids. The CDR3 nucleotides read TGTGCCAGCAGTGAGCTGCTAGCGGGCGGGGAGACCCAGTACTTC. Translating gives CASSELLAGGETQYF.

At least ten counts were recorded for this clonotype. The CDR3: CASAGLAGENYNEQFF. CDR3 sequence (DNA): TGTGCCAGCGCCGGACTAGCGGGCGAGAACTACAATGAGCAGTTCTTC. The chain recombines TRBV28 with TRBJ2-1, with TRBD2 identical over 11 bases. J lost 3 bases, V lost 8 bases, and 9 bases had no gene match. This CDR3 is built from 16 residues. Germline V lookup: CDR1 MDHEN, CDR2 SYDVKM.

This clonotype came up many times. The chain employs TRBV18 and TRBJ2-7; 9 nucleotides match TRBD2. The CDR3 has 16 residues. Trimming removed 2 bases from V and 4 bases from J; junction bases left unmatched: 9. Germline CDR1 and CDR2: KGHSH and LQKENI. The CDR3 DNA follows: TGTGCCAGCTCACCAGCCAGTGGCGGGAGGGGGTACGAGCAGTACTTC. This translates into CASSPASGGRGYEQYF.